This T cell receptor beta chain was identified during a study of tumor T cells in aggressive B-cell lymphoma. The protocol was immunoSEQ multiplex PCR, while the TCRdb copy is restricted to in-frame clones and leaves out a portion. Among 4,000 or so clones listed, about 80% were seen once. The junction had 8 bases not matched to a gene; V was cut back by 4 bases and J by 3 bases. This CDR3 spans 16 amino acids. Germline V CDR1 and CDR2: SGDLS, YYNGEE. The chain combines TRBV9 with TRBJ2-5, with 11 bases aligning to TRBD1. Sequenced material: tumor tissue. The sequence derives from an adult with diffuse large B cell lymphoma. In DNA, the CDR3 is TGTGCCAGCAGCCCCCGGGACAGGGGGTGGGAAGAGACCCAGTACTTC. Translating gives CASSPRDRGWEETQYF.